Given below is one T cell receptor (beta chain) in context. Antigen: not known. This record comes from a study of blood T cells in healthy people across ages. Samples each had at least 5 micrograms of total RNA extracted. With a J-beta primer mix and a sample-barcoded 5' primer, a second PCR ran about 6 to 11 cycles. Each of the samples gave a minimum of 2.5 million paired-end reads that contained CDR3. Via MiXCR, TCRdb re-called the 5' RACE reads, giving one row per CDR3 protein. Among under 2,000,000 distinct CDR3 sequences, 49% were seen once, and the ten largest hold less than 2.5%. General study points: A conclusive naive versus antigen-experienced comparison was prevented by the unsorted PBMCs.

Material for sequencing was blood. This clonotype was obtained from a woman in her thirties or forties in good health.

The CDR3 DNA follows: TGCAGTGCTACGTGGAGAGGGTTGGGTTATGGCTACACCTTC. It codes for CSATWRGLGYGYTF. The chain couples TRBV20-1 to TRBJ1-2; D is ambiguous. The V and J ends lost 4 bases and 5 bases respectively, with 17 bases between them. Germline CDR1 and CDR2: DFQATT and SNEGSKA (reference sequence). This CDR3 is 14 amino acids long.